This entry concerns a single T cell receptor (beta chain). Its recognized antigen is unknown. Base quality data are lacking; no much larger clone is found one base away. Peripheral blood CD8+ and CD4+ T cells from healthy donors, Susac syndrome patients and multiple sclerosis patients were profiled by high-throughput TCR beta sequencing. Treatment-naive patients with stable or active relapsing-remitting disease fulfilling revised McDonald criteria were used as multiple sclerosis controls. CD8+ TEMRA cells were enriched by FACS, while bulk CD8+ and CD4+ T cells were purified by magnetic negative isolation. Blood was drawn into EDTA tubes, processed within 24 hours, and PBMCs were isolated by density gradient centrifugation. PBMCs intended for TCR sequencing were cryopreserved in liquid nitrogen and thawed later in a water bath at 37 degrees C. The sorted or isolated CD4+, CD8+ and CD8+ TEMRA cells had a purity of 90% or higher.

RNA was extracted using the RNeasy kit, and about 0.45 to 1 microgram was reverse transcribed with random hexamers. TCR beta CDR3 regions were amplified with the immunoSEQ multiplex PCR assay covering 54 Vbeta and 13 Jbeta segments. PCR amplification bias was corrected using a synthetic template baseline for primer optimization and computational correction. As for how the authors treated the data: Reads were annotated to V, D and J genes according to IMGT and were analyzed with immunoSEQ Analyzer, with only productive sequences retained. Clonality was calculated as one minus the Shannon entropy normalized by log2 of the number of productive unique sequences. For each patient and control, public and private clones were evaluated within the 100 most prevalent clones. A clone was defined as Susac-specific if it was absent from the healthy and MS cohorts, from around 960 published viral clones and from other ImmuneACCESS disease sequences. Using fastp trimming at Q25 and MiXCR clonotype assembly, TCRdb reanalyzed the public sequencing data and kept in-frame beta chains. Here each entry gathers all rows of one CDR3 protein and keeps the most common genes and DNA. In this record, the V and J calls reflect TCRdb's handling and not the investigators' own analysis. The sample has 150,000 to 200,000 distinct CDR3 sequences on record, roughly 95% of them singletons. The top ten hold about 0.096% of the sample.

The data are from a study of CD8 T cells in Susac syndrome (dated 2019 in TCRdb). Regarding the research as a whole: Whether CD8+ T cell activation and differentiation in Susac syndrome was antigen driven was tested using repertoire sequencing.

Study-wide conclusions, independent of this receptor: The number of individuals in the TCR sequencing and HLA analysis was acknowledged as relatively small.

This TCR was recovered from a human donor with multiple sclerosis. The sample was CD4+ T cells from PBMCs.

The CDR3 corresponds to CASSLIRGGIQYF. The nucleotide sequence is given as TGTGCCAGCAGCCTAATTAGGGGGGGCATTCAGTACTTC. The chain uses TRBV3-1 and TRBJ2-4, and perhaps TRBD2 as D gene, on 7 matching bases. V loses 4 bases of germline sequence and J loses 9 bases, and the interval between the two ends is 13 bases. From the cysteine through the phenylalanine, the CDR3 covers 13 amino acids. The CDR3 DNA has 39 bases and is translated from base 1. CDR1 LGHDT and CDR2 YNNKEL were looked up in the germline V gene (reference sequence).